Shown below are 20 T cell receptor beta chains from a single sample sequenced in a study of T cell repertoires in aging, cancer and after chemotherapy. Peripheral blood genomic DNA, not sorted cells or RNA, was the template. Rearranged V-D-J TRB sequences were amplified with a mixed TRB-A/B primer pool. TCRdb processed the multiplex PCR reads anew with MiXCR; each CDR3 protein has one entry. The top ten hold around half of the sample, which has about 4,500 distinct CDR3 sequences, approximately 24% seen once. The specimen sequenced was blood. The source of these receptors is a human donor with a blood cancer.

This clonotype is classed as medium-sized. The V call is TRBV19, the J call TRBJ2-6, with D possibly called TRBD1 or TRBD2 (5 bases each). The germline gives CDR1 LNHDA, CDR2 SQIVND (reference sequence). The CDR3 is 15 residues long. V was cut by 5 bases and J by 2 bases, with 10 bases left in between. CDR3 protein: CASSLGVAGANVLTF. Here the CDR3 DNA reads TGTGCCAGTAGTCTGGGGGTGGCTGGGGCCAACGTCCTGACTTTC.

This clonotype was detected once. V usage is TRBV30 and J usage is TRBJ1-2; tentative D call: TRBD1 (6 bases). This CDR3 is 13 amino acids long. Germline loops: CDR1 GTSNPN, CDR2 SVGIG (reference sequence). V was clipped by 8 bases and J by 2 bases, with 15 bases between them. The CDR3 nucleotides are TGTGCCGACCCGACAGGCGCGAACTATGGCTACACCTTC. It yields the protein CADPTGANYGYTF.

By sample share, this clonotype is medium-sized. V is TRBV6-6 and J is TRBJ2-3, with D tentatively TRBD1 (6 bases). The CDR3 consists of 15 residues. Between the trimmed V and J ends, which lost 2 bases and 1 base, there was a span of 10 bases. Germline loops: CDR1 MNHNY, CDR2 SVGAGI (reference sequence). Here the CDR3 reads CASSYRTARTDTQYF. For the CDR3, the DNA is TGTGCCAGCAGTTACCGGACAGCCCGCACAGATACGCAGTATTTT.

The chain employs TRBV6-5 and TRBJ2-5; D ambiguous. From germline, CDR1 is MNHEY and CDR2 SVGAGI. The CDR3 contains 14 residues. Deletions cut 1 base from V and 1 base from J, with 7 bases between. CDR3 sequence reads: CASSYLGVQETQYF. CDR3 nucleotides: TGTGCCAGCAGTTACTTGGGTGTCCAAGAGACCCAGTACTTC.

This chain joins TRBV6-1 and TRBJ1-2, with D possibly being TRBD1 (5 bases). The germline V gene has CDR1 MNHNS and CDR2 SASEGT. CDR3 length equals 14 residues. V was shortened by 6 bases and J by 5 bases, with 16 bases between the two germline ends. In DNA, the CDR3 is TGTGCCAGCAGGGAACACGGAGGGGAATATGGCTACACCTTC. Translation: CASREHGGEYGYTF.

The V gene is TRBV15, the J gene TRBJ1-2, with TRBD1 as a possible D gene (5 bases). Deletions cut 0 bases from V and 4 bases from J, with 18 bases between. Per germline, CDR1 LNHNV and CDR2 YYDKDF (reference sequence). The CDR3 has 17 amino acids. Here the CDR3 DNA reads TGTGCCACCAGCAGAGATCATTTGGGGGATCGAAGCTATGGCTACACCTTC. It encodes CATSRDHLGDRSYGYTF.

V and J are TRBV5-6 and TRBJ1-1; no clear D. V lost 4 bases and J 0 bases, leaving 7 bases between the germline ends. CDR1 and CDR2 (germline): SGHDT, YYEEEE. The CDR3 spans 13 residues. In DNA form, the CDR3 reads TGTGCCAGCAGCATCACCCTGAACACTGAAGCTTTCTTT. It encodes CASSITLNTEAFF.

The chain links TRBV19 to TRBJ1-5, with 8 bases fitting TRBD1. From germline, CDR1 is LNHDA and CDR2 SQIVND (reference sequence). The length of the CDR3 is 15 residues. J was trimmed by 1 base and V by 5 bases; bases with no gene match: 4. CDR3 sequence: CASSRRTGSNQPQHF. The DNA for the CDR3 is TGTGCCAGTAGTCGCCGGACAGGGAGCAATCAGCCCCAGCATTTT.

This clonotype is labeled medium-sized. In DNA form, the CDR3 reads TGTGCCAGTACCCCGAGGCCAGTAGATGACTACAATGAGCAGTTCTTC. Encoded protein: CASTPRPVDDYNEQFF. The V call is TRBV19, the J call TRBJ2-1; D uncertain. The germline V gene has CDR1 LNHDA and CDR2 SQIVND (reference sequence). Deletions cut 7 bases from V and 3 bases from J, with 19 bases between. CDR3 length: 16 residues.

The chain recombines TRBV27 with TRBJ2-3, with 7 positions matching TRBD1. V lost 3 bases and J lost 7; bases outside the gene matches: 7. The CDR3 length is 14 residues. Germline loops: CDR1 MNHEY, CDR2 SMNVEV (reference sequence). The CDR3 reads CASSFEGGFNTQYF. The CDR3 nucleotides read TGTGCCAGCAGTTTTGAAGGGGGCTTCAATACGCAGTATTTT.

There are a few counts of this clonotype. The J gene is TRBJ2-5, the V gene TRBV27; D might be TRBD2 (5 bases). The CDR3 extends over 14 amino acids. Trimming cost V 3 bases and J 5 bases, with 13 bases left between them. The germline V gene has CDR1 MNHEY and CDR2 SMNVEV (reference sequence). The CDR3 here is CASSLGSTRETQYF. CDR3 nucleotides: TGTGCCAGCAGTTTGGGGAGTACGCGGGAGACCCAGTACTTC.

This clonotype was seen a handful of times. This sequence joins TRBV10-3 and TRBJ1-1; D uncertain. Germline V gene data show CDR1 as ENHRY and CDR2 as SYGVKD. V lost 2 bases and J 7 bases, leaving 8 bases between the germline ends. CDR3 length equals 12 residues. The CDR3 reads CAISEEKFEAFF. CDR3 coding DNA: TGTGCCATCAGTGAGGAGAAGTTTGAAGCTTTCTTT.

This clonotype was counted once. This clone may be a read error of a much larger clone one base away. The V and J genes are TRBV15 and TRBJ2-3; TRBD1 matches at 7 bases. CDR1 LNHNV and CDR2 YYDKDF come from the germline V gene (reference sequence). The CDR3 extends over 12 amino acids. V lost 5 bases, J lost 10 bases, and 6 bases stayed unmatched. The CDR3: CATSVHRGAQYF. The CDR3 DNA sequence: TGTGCCACCAGCGTCCACAGGGGCGCGCAGTATTTT.

V usage is TRBV14 and J usage is TRBJ2-7; TRBD2 aligns across 12 bases. Germline CDR1 reads SGHDN; CDR2 reads FVKESK. CDR3 length equals 15 residues. V gave up 5 bases and J gave up 4 bases; unmatched junction bases: 6. This chain's CDR3 is CASSFRLAGVYEQYF. The DNA of the CDR3 is TGTGCCAGCAGCTTCCGACTAGCGGGAGTGTACGAGCAGTACTTC.

Notes on this clonotype: A much larger clone lies one base from this, so it may be a read error. The gene calls are TRBV29-1 and TRBJ1-1; D is ambiguous. The CDR3 covers 10 residues. Trimming removed 4 bases from V and 6 bases from J, with 6 bases in between. Germline CDR1 SQVTM, CDR2 ANQGSEA. The CDR3 protein is CSVGVAEAFF. The CDR3 bases are TGCAGCGTTGGTGTCGCTGAAGCTTTCTTT.

This clonotype has just a few counts. This chain links TRBV4-2 with TRBJ1-6; D unresolved. V lost 0 bases and J lost 9, with 18 bases in between. This CDR3 has 17 amino acids. CDR1 is LGHNA and CDR2 is YNFKEQ in the germline V gene. The CDR3 DNA sequence: TGTGCCAGCAGCCAAGATCCGGAAGGGAGGAGTGCTTCACCCCTCCACTTT. Its protein product is CASSQDPEGRSASPLHF.

This rearrangement joins TRBV11-3 to TRBJ2-7; 12 nucleotides align to TRBD1. The CDR3 runs to 17 residues. Germline V CDR1 and CDR2: SGHNT, YENEEA. V lost 3 bases to trimming and J lost 0 bases; unmatched junction nucleotides: 6. The CDR3 DNA is TGTGCCAGCAGCTTTGGGACAGGGGGCACCCCCTCCTACGAGCAGTACTTC. Its protein product is CASSFGTGGTPSYEQYF.

The chain combines TRBV5-4 with TRBJ2-1, with 10 bases identical to TRBD2. Germline V gene sequence: CDR1 SGHNT, CDR2 YYREEE (reference sequence). J gave up 8 bases and V 0 bases, and 17 bases lay outside the gene matches. This CDR3 region has 19 residues. The CDR3 spells CASSLETSGYAPRGDEQFF. Written as DNA, the CDR3 is TGTGCCAGCAGCTTGGAGACTAGCGGGTATGCCCCCCGTGGGGATGAGCAGTTCTTC. Drawing the rest from reference TRBV5-4 and TRBJ2-1, the complete variable domain is ETGVTQSPTHLIKTRGQQVTLRCSSQSGHNTVSWYQQALGQGPQFIFQYYREEENGRGNFPPRFSGLQFPNYSSELNVNALELDDSALYLCASSLETSGYAPRGDEQFFGPGTRLTVL.

This chain links TRBV12-3 or TRBV12-4 with TRBJ2-7; the match to TRBD2 covers 9 bases. The trim removed 6 bases at V and 2 bases at J, leaving 2 bases unmatched. The CDR3 has 13 residues. The CDR3 here is CASRSGGPYEQYF. The CDR3 DNA sequence: TGTGCCAGCAGGAGCGGGGGGCCCTACGAGCAGTACTTC.

This clonotype is medium-sized in the sample. The chain recombines TRBV27 with TRBJ2-3, with D unclear. The CDR3 has 14 amino acids. The germline V gene has CDR1 MNHEY and CDR2 SMNVEV (reference sequence). V was pared by 0 bases and J by 0 bases, with 4 bases between. CDR3 sequence reads: CASSLSLSTDTQYF. Here the CDR3 DNA reads TGTGCCAGCAGTTTATCGCTGAGCACAGATACGCAGTATTTT.